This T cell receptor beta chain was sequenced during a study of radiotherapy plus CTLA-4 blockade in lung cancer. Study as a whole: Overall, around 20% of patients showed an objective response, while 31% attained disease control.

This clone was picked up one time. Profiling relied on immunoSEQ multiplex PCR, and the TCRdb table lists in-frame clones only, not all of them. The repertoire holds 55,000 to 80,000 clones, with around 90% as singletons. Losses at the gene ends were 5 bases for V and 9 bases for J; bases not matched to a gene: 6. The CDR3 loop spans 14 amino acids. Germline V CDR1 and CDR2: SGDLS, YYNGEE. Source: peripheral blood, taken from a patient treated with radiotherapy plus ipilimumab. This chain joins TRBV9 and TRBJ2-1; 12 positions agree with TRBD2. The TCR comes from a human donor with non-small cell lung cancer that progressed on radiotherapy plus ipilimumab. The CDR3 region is CASSLAGGVGEQFF. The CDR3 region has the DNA TGTGCCAGCAGTCTAGCGGGAGGGGTAGGTGAGCAGTTCTTC.